The entry below gives a single T cell receptor beta chain sequence along with its context. This entry is derived from a study of blood T cells in healthy people across ages. J gave up 1 base and V 6 bases, and 9 bases lay outside the gene matches. CDR1 and CDR2 (germline): DFQATT, SNEGSKA (reference sequence). This CDR3 comprises 14 residues. A J-beta primer mix and a sample-barcoded 5' primer were used in a second PCR of about 7 to 12 cycles. MiXCR, applied by TCRdb to the 5' RACE reads, yields one record per CDR3 protein. This table holds 1.5 million to 2 million distinct CDR3 sequences, 25% to 30% found once.

The chain recombines TRBV20-1 with TRBJ2-7; TRBD1 aligns across 7 bases. Sequenced sample: blood. The sequence came from a woman aged 25 to 39 in good health. The chain's CDR3 is CSAAGQAVSYEQYF. The CDR3 DNA is TGCAGTGCCGCTGGACAGGCGGTTTCCTACGAGCAGTACTTC.